One sample yielded the 5 T cell receptor beta chains listed below, sequenced in a study of blood T cell repertoires in COVID-19. This table comes from immunoSEQ multiplex PCR, and its TCRdb copy is limited to in-frame clones, with some not included. This sample has over 70,000 clones, with around 83% found just once. Sequences were obtained from peripheral blood. The receptors shown here come from an elderly man with acute or convalescent COVID-19.

V usage is TRBV19 and J usage is TRBJ1-5; 11 nucleotides line up with TRBD1. CDR1 is LNHDA and CDR2 is SQIVND in the germline V gene (reference sequence). This CDR3 spans 20 amino acids. Trimming took 3 bases from V and 0 from J; bases not matched to a gene: 13. The CDR3 loop is CASSIEGQGALKNSNQPQHF. In nucleotides, the CDR3 is TGTGCCAGTAGTATTGAAGGACAGGGGGCCCTCAAGAATAGCAATCAGCCCCAGCATTTT.

This clone came up once. The chain is built from TRBV5-8 and TRBJ1-5; D is undetermined. V lost 2 bases and J 1 base, leaving 13 bases between the germline ends. Looked up from germline, CDR1 is SGHTS and CDR2 is YDEGEE. The CDR3 is 16 residues long. The CDR3 sequence is CASSFSSSNSNQPQHF. CDR3 DNA sequence: TGTGCCAGCAGCTTTTCTAGTTCGAACAGCAATCAGCCCCAGCATTTT.

Regarding this clone: Mismatch with germline at one junction end may stem from a read error. This chain links TRBV29-1 with TRBJ1-1; D not certain. CDR3 length: 13 amino acids. Germline V CDR1 and CDR2: SQVTM, ANQGSEA. CDR3 residues: CSAIDITNAEAFF. CDR3 bases: TGCAGCGCGATAGACATAACGAACGCTGAAGCTTTCTTT.

The chain carries TRBV19 and TRBJ2-1; TRBD1 matches 11 bases. CDR1 and CDR2 (germline): LNHDA, SQIVND (reference sequence). CDR3 size: 15 residues. The J segment lost 7 bases and the V segment lost 5 bases, leaving 7 bases of the junction unmatched. The CDR3: CASSRPGQGVNEQFF. For the CDR3, the DNA is TGTGCCAGTAGTCGACCGGGACAGGGGGTTAATGAGCAGTTCTTC. Together with reference TRBV19 and TRBJ2-1, the CDR3 gives the full variable domain: DGGITQSPKYLFRKEGQNVTLSCEQNLNHDAMYWYRQDPGQGLRLIYYSQIVNDFQKGDIAEGYSVSREKKESFPLTVTSAQKNPTAFYLCASSRPGQGVNEQFFGPGTRLTVL.

The genes are TRBV7-2 and TRBJ1-1; 7 bases match TRBD1. This CDR3 is built from 14 residues. Trimming cost V 5 bases and J 0 bases; bases outside gene matches: 3. The germline gives CDR1 SGHTA, CDR2 FQGNSA. CDR3 coding DNA: TGTGCCAGCAGCCCGGACAGGCTGAACACTGAAGCTTTCTTT. Translated: CASSPDRLNTEAFF. The full variable domain, completed using reference TRBV7-2 and TRBJ1-1, is GAGVSQSPSNKVTEKGKDVELRCDPISGHTALYWYRQSLGQGLEFLIYFQGNSAPDKSGLPSDRFSAERTGGSVSTLTIQRTQQEDSAVYLCASSPDRLNTEAFFGQGTRLTVV.